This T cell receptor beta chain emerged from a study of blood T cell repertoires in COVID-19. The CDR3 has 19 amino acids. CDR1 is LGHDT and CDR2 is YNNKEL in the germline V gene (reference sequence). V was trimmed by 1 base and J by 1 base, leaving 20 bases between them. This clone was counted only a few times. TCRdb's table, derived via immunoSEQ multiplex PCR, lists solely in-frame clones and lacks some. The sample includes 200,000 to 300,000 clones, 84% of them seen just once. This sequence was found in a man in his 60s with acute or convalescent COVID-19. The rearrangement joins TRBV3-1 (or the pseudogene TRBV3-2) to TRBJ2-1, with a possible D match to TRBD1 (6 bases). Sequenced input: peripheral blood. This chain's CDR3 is CASSQGYDLRQVSYNEQFF. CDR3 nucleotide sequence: TGTGCCAGCAGCCAAGGTTACGACCTTAGACAGGTGTCCTACAATGAGCAGTTCTTC.